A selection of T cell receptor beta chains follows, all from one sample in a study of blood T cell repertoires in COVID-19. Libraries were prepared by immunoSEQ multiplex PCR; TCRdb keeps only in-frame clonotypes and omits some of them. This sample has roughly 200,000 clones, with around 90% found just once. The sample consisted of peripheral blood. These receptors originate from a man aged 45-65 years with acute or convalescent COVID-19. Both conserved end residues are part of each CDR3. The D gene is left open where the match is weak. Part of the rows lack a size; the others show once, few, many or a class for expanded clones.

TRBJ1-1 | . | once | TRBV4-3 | CASSHTGTTDTEAFF | TGCGCCAGCAGCCACACAGGGACTACGGACACTGAAGCTTTCTTT
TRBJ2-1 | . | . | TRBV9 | CASSFRGGLSSYNEQFF | TGTGCCAGCAGTTTTCGTGGGGGCCTTAGCTCCTACAATGAGCAGTTCTTC
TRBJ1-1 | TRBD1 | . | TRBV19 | CASSITGANTEAFF | TGTGCCAGTAGTATTACAGGGGCGAACACTGAAGCTTTCTTT
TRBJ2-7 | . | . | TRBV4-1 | CASSPRNRVEQYF | TGCGCCAGCAGCCCCCGAAACAGGGTTGAGCAGTACTTC
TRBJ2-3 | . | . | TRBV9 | CASSVGGGSGVLDTQYF | TGTGCCAGCAGCGTAGGAGGGGGAAGCGGAGTCTTAGATACGCAGTATTTT
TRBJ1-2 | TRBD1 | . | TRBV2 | CASSALDRENYGYTF | TGTGCCAGCAGCGCTTTGGACAGGGAAAACTATGGCTACACCTTC
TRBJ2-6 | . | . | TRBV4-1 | CASSQDRGGSRFSGANVLTF | TGCGCCAGCAGCCAAGATCGTGGAGGGTCCCGATTCTCTGGGGCCAACGTCCTGACTTTC
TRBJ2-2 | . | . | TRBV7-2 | CASSGSGYRELFF | TGTGCCAGCAGCGGGTCGGGGTACCGGGAGCTGTTTTTT
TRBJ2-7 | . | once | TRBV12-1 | CASSSRQGHEQYF | TGTGCCAGCAGCTCTCGACAGGGCCACGAGCAGTACTTC
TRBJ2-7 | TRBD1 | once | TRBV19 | CASTRTGRPYEQYF | TGTGCCAGCACAAGGACAGGAAGACCTTACGAGCAGTACTTC
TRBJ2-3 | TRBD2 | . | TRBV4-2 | CASSNPPGLPTDTQYF | TGTGCCAGCAGCAACCCTCCGGGACTACCCACAGATACGCAGTATTTT
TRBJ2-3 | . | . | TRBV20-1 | CSASLYREDTQYF | TGCAGTGCTAGTCTATACAGGGAAGATACGCAGTATTTT
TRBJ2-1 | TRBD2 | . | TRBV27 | CASSFSGSYYNEQFF | TGTGCCAGCAGTTTTAGCGGGAGTTATTACAATGAGCAGTTCTTC
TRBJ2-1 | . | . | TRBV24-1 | CATSESHRLNEQFF | TGTGCCACCAGTGAATCCCACAGGTTAAATGAGCAGTTCTTC
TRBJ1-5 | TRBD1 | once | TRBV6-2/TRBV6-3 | CASSAPTGNQPQHF | TGTGCCAGCAGTGCTCCGACAGGGAATCAGCCCCAGCATTTT
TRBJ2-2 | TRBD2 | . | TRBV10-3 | CAISDPAGVGELFF | TGTGCCATCAGTGACCCAGCGGGAGTCGGGGAGCTGTTTTTT
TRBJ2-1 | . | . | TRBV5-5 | CASSGYGTYNEQFF | TGTGCCAGCAGCGGGTACGGGACCTACAATGAGCAGTTCTTC
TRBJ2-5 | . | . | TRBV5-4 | CASSWDSETQYF | TGTGCCAGCAGCTGGGACTCAGAGACCCAGTACTTC
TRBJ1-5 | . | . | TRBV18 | CASSPGSPGQPQHF | TGTGCCAGCTCACCAGGGAGCCCGGGTCAGCCCCAGCATTTT
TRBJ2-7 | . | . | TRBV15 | CATSRRNGAAYEQYF | TGTGCCACCAGCAGAAGGAATGGGGCGGCCTACGAGCAGTACTTC
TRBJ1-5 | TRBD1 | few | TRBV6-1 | CASSYTTGQQPQHF | TGTGCCAGCAGTTATACGACAGGGCAGCAGCCCCAGCATTTT
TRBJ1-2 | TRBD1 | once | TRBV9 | CASSWEQDRAYGYTF | TGTGCCAGCAGCTGGGAACAGGACAGGGCGTATGGCTACACCTTC
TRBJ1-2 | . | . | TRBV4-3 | CASSQGLGAYYGYTF | TGCGCCAGCAGCCAAGGTCTGGGGGCGTACTATGGCTACACCTTC
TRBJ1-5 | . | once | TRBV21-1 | CASSKRQNHSNQPQHF | TGTGCCAGCAGCAAGCGACAAAATCATAGCAATCAGCCCCAGCATTTT
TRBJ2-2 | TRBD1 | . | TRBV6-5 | CASSLETGVNTGELFF | TGTGCCAGCAGTTTGGAGACAGGGGTGAACACCGGGGAGCTGTTTTTT
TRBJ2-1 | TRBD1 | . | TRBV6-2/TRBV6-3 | CASSYGDRSYNEQFF | TGTGCCAGCAGTTACGGGGACAGGAGTTACAATGAGCAGTTCTTC
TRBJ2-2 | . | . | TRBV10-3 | CATGDPGELFF | TGTGCCACGGGGGATCCCGGGGAGCTGTTTTTT
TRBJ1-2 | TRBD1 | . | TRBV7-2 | CASSSSDRVYGYTF | TGTGCCAGCAGCTCTTCTGACAGGGTGTATGGCTACACCTTC
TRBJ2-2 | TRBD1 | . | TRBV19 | CASSTDRAPDTGELFF | TGTGCCAGTAGCACGGACAGGGCCCCCGACACCGGGGAGCTGTTTTTT
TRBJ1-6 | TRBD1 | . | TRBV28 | CASGRTGNVSPLHF | TGTGCCAGCGGCCGGACAGGGAACGTTTCACCCCTCCACTTT
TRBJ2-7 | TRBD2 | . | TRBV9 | CASRPASGSSYEQYF | TGTGCCAGCAGGCCGGCTAGCGGGAGCTCCTACGAGCAGTACTTC
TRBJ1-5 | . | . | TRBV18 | CASSPEQGSGNQPQHF | TGTGCCAGCTCACCTGAACAGGGCAGTGGCAATCAGCCCCAGCATTTT
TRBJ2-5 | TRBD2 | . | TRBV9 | CASSVGLAGGLETQYF | TGTGCCAGCAGCGTAGGTCTAGCGGGAGGGTTGGAGACCCAGTACTTC
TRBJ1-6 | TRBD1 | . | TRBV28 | CASKPGQVFSPLHF | TGTGCCAGCAAGCCGGGACAGGTGTTTTCACCCCTCCACTTT